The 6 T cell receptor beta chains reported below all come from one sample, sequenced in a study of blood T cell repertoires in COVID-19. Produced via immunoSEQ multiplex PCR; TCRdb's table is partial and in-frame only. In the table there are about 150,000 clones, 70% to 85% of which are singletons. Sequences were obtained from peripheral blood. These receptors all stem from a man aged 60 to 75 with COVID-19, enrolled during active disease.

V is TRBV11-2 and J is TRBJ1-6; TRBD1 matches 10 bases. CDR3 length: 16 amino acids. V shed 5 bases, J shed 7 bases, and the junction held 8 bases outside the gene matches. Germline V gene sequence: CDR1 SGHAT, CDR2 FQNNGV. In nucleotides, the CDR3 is TGTGCCAGCAGCAAGACAGGGGGCTTTGGGAATTCACCCCTCCACTTT. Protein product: CASSKTGGFGNSPLHF.

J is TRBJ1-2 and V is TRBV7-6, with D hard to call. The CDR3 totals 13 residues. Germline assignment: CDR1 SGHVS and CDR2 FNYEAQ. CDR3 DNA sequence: TGTGCTACCAGCCCTCGGGGTAACTATGGCTACACCTTC. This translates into CATSPRGNYGYTF. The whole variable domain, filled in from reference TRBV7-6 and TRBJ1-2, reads GAGVSQSPRYKVTKRGQDVALRCDPISGHVSLYWYRQALGQGPEFLTYFNYEAQQDKSGLPNDRFSAERPEGSISTLTIQRTEQRDSAMYRCATSPRGNYGYTFGSGTRLTVV.

CDR3 amino acids: CASSLNKGDTQYF. CDR3 coding DNA: TGTGCCAGCTCACTCAATAAGGGGGATACGCAGTATTTT. The chain combines TRBV18 with TRBJ2-3, with D perhaps matching TRBD1 (5 bases). Germline-derived CDR1 and CDR2 are KGHSH and LQKENI. Trimming left V 4 bases short and J 6 bases short, with 11 bases between. CDR3 length equals 13 residues.

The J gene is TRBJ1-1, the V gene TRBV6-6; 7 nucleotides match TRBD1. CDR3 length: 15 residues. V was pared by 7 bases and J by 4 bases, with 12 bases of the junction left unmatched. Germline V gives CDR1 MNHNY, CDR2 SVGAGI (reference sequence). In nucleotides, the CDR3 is TGTGCCAGCATTGAACAGGGGATACTGTTCACTGAAGCTTTCTTT. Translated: CASIEQGILFTEAFF.

Written as DNA, the CDR3 is TGTGCCAGCTCACCACCGTTTCAGGAAAGCGAGCAGTACTTC. This encodes CASSPPFQESEQYF. This chain connects TRBV18 to TRBJ2-7; unclear D gene. The CDR3 is 14 residues long. V lost 0 bases and J lost 6, with 12 bases in between. Germline V gene sequence: CDR1 KGHSH, CDR2 LQKENI.

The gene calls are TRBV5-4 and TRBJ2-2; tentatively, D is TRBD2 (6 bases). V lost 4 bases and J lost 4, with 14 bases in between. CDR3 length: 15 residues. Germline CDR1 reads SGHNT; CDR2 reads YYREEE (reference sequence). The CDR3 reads CASSPRLVATGELFF. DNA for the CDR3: TGTGCCAGCAGCCCTCGACTAGTCGCCACCGGGGAGCTGTTTTTT.